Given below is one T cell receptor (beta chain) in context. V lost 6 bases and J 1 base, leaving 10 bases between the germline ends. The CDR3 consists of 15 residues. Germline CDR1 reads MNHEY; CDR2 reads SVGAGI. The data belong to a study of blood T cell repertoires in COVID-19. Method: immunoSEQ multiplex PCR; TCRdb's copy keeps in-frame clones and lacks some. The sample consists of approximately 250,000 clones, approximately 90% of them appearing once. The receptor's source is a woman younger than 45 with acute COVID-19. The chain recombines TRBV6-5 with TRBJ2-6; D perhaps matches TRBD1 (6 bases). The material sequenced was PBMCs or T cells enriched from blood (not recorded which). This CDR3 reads CASRSQGSGANVLTF. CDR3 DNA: TGTGCCAGCAGATCACAGGGATCTGGGGCCAACGTCCTGACTTTC.